Listed here are 11 T cell receptor beta chains from one sample, sequenced in a study of shared clonotypes between healthy human individuals (dated by TCRdb to 2020 to 2021). Library preparation was by the immunoSEQ multiplex PCR assay. TCRdb provides this immuneACCESS table in a form limited to in-frame rearrangements. Some clones are lacking; in checked studies, under half of them reflect an unresolved V gene, and why the rest are absent is not known. Recorded for this sample are 2 million to 2.5 million clones; approximately 93% of them occurred a single time. The ten biggest clones cover approximately 0.4% of the sample. Sequenced material: naive CD4+ T cells from PBMCs. This specimen's cell subset or site label, per the study, means: CD45RA+ positively selected. These receptors were obtained from a man younger than 35 in good health. Some clones in this sample may be carry-over from other donors' samples.

The J gene is TRBJ2-3, the V gene TRBV2, with 10 bases identical to TRBD2. The CDR3 runs to 15 residues. The germline CDR1 and CDR2 sequences are SNHLY and FYNNEI. J was trimmed by 3 bases and V by 5 bases; bases with no gene match: 5. CDR3 amino acids: CASSSTSGLTDTQYF. CDR3 bases: TGTGCCAGCAGTTCGACTAGCGGGTTAACAGATACGCAGTATTTT.

The chain employs TRBV4-3 and TRBJ1-3; D is uncertain. V shed 1 base and J shed 1 base, with 8 bases lying between them. The CDR3 loop spans 15 amino acids. Germline CDR1 and CDR2: LGHNA and YSLEER. Written as DNA, the CDR3 is TGCGCCAGCAGCCAAGGACGACTTTCTGGAAACACCATATATTTT. It translates to CASSQGRLSGNTIYF.

This clone appeared a few times. V and J are TRBV5-4 and TRBJ2-1; TRBD1 agrees at 10 bases. Germline CDR1 SGHNT, CDR2 YYREEE (reference sequence). The J segment lost 2 bases and the V segment lost 0 bases, leaving 2 bases of the junction unmatched. The CDR3 contains 16 residues. CDR3 amino acids: CASSLAGTGAYNEQFF. In nucleotides, the CDR3 is TGTGCCAGCAGCTTGGCCGGGACAGGGGCCTACAATGAGCAGTTCTTC.

About this clone itself: The same CDR3 arises from other DNA sequences in this sample as well. The rearrangement links TRBV5-1 to TRBJ1-1; possible D gene TRBD1, 5 bases. The CDR3 extends over 13 amino acids. V shed 4 bases and J shed 2 bases, with 9 bases lying between them. Germline values: CDR1 SGHRS, CDR2 YFSETQ. CDR3 bases: TGCGCCAGCAGCAGGGGTTTAAACACTGAAGCTTTCTTT. This encodes CASSRGLNTEAFF. The entire variable domain, with the rest obtained from reference TRBV5-1 and TRBJ1-1, is as follows: KAGVTQTPRYLIKTRGQQVTLSCSPISGHRSVSWYQQTPGQGLQFLFEYFSETQRNKGNFPGRFSGRQFSNSRSEMNVSTLELGDSALYLCASSRGLNTEAFFGQGTRLTVV.

This clone showed up just once. This chain uses TRBV19 with TRBJ1-5; TRBD1 aligns across 9 bases. Trimming removed 5 bases from V and 1 base from J; junction bases left unmatched: 12. Germline values: CDR1 LNHDA, CDR2 SQIVND (reference sequence). There are 18 residues in the CDR3. CDR3 residues: CASSRRDRAFVSNQPQHF. Here the CDR3 DNA reads TGTGCCAGTAGTCGGAGGGACAGGGCTTTTGTCAGCAATCAGCCCCAGCATTTT.

Concerning this clone itself: Other nucleotide sequences in the sample specify the same CDR3. The V call is TRBV6-5, the J call TRBJ2-1; D is unclear. The CDR3 is 14 amino acids. V was pared by 0 bases and J by 3 bases, with 6 bases between. Germline V gives CDR1 MNHEY, CDR2 SVGAGI. In DNA form, the CDR3 reads TGTGCCAGCAGTTACTCCGGAAACTACAATGAGCAGTTCTTC. Amino acid sequence: CASSYSGNYNEQFF.

V usage is TRBV6-5 and J usage is TRBJ2-3; 10 nucleotides agree with TRBD1. CDR3 size: 15 residues. The germline V gene encodes CDR1 MNHEY and CDR2 SVGAGI. The ends lost 5 bases at V and 8 bases at J; junction bases unmatched: 10. CDR3 sequence (DNA): TGTGCCAGCAGTCTGGTTGGGACAGGGGAAAGTACGCAGTATTTT. Translation gives CASSLVGTGESTQYF.

A single count supports this clone. The V and J genes are TRBV27 and TRBJ2-3; D gene uncertain. This CDR3 is built from 14 residues. Germline-derived CDR1 and CDR2 are MNHEY and SMNVEV (reference sequence). The V end was cut by 5 bases, the J end by 4 bases, with 13 bases between. Here the CDR3 reads CASSPRPESDTQYF. The CDR3, as DNA: TGTGCCAGCAGTCCGAGGCCAGAATCAGATACGCAGTATTTT.

V gene TRBV28 combines with J gene TRBJ2-7; no definite D call. The CDR3 has 12 residues. CDR1 MDHEN and CDR2 SYDVKM come from the germline V gene. Trimming took off 11 bases at V and 5 bases at J, with 16 bases between the two ends. The CDR3 is CAGGSSLDEQYF. CDR3 nucleotide sequence: TGTGCCGGTGGATCAAGCCTGGACGAGCAGTACTTC.

As concerns this clone: The sample has other DNA sequences that encode this CDR3 too. The V and J genes are TRBV5-1 and TRBJ2-1; TRBD2 agrees at 9 bases. CDR1 is SGHRS and CDR2 is YFSETQ in the germline V gene. V dropped 5 bases and J dropped 0; count of bases not matched to a gene: 3. This CDR3 is built from 15 residues. Here the CDR3 reads CASRPTSGSYNEQFF. DNA of the CDR3: TGCGCCAGCAGACCGACTAGCGGCTCCTACAATGAGCAGTTCTTC.

The chain has TRBV30 and TRBJ2-1, with 7 bases that match TRBD1. The length of the CDR3 is 10 residues. Germline CDR1 GTSNPN, CDR2 SVGIG (reference sequence). V lost 7 bases and J lost 7; bases outside the gene matches: 1. CDR3 nucleotide sequence: TGTGCCTTGACAGGGAATGAGCAGTTCTTC. It is translated as CALTGNEQFF.